This T cell receptor (beta chain) was identified during a study of cytomegalovirus exposure and HLA in healthy donors. The study, taken as a whole, reports: Trimming of TCR beta V- and J-genes showed a link, identified in a later analysis, to a missense DCLRE1C variant.

V dropped 3 bases and J dropped 5 bases, with 8 bases sitting between them. Germline assignment: CDR1 LNHDA and CDR2 SQIVND (reference sequence). CDR3 size: 12 residues. In regard to this clone: The target antigen is unknown.

Use of 60 Vbeta and 13 Jbeta primers characterized the PCR. The data were produced by immunoSEQ multiplex PCR, yet TCRdb's version contains in-frame clones alone and is incomplete. The sample lists some 140,000 clones; around 73% were seen once. This chain connects TRBV19 to TRBJ2-7; tentative D call: TRBD2 (5 bases). The clonotype was recovered from a man aged 50-59 years in good health and CMV-seronegative. What was sequenced was PBMCs. CDR3 residues: CASSIRGNEQYF. DNA for the CDR3: TGTGCCAGTAGTATCCGGGGAAACGAGCAGTACTTC.